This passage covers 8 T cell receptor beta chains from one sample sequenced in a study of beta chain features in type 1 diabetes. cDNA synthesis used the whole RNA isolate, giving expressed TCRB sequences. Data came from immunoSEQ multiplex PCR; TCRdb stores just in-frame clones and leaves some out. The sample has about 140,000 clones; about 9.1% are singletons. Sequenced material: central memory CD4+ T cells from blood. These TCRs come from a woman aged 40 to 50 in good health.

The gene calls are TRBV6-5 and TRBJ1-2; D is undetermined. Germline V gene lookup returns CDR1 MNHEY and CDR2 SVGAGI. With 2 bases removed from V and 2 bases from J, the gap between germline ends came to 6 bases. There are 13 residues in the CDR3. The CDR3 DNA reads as TGTGCCAGCAGTTACGAACAGAACTATGGCTACACCTTC. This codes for CASSYEQNYGYTF.

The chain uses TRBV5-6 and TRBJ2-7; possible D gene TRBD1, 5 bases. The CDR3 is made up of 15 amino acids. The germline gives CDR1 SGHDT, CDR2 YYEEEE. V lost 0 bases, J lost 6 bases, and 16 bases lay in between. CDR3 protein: CASSLDQGPRSEQYF. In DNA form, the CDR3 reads TGTGCCAGCAGCTTGGACCAGGGCCCCAGGAGCGAGCAGTACTTC.

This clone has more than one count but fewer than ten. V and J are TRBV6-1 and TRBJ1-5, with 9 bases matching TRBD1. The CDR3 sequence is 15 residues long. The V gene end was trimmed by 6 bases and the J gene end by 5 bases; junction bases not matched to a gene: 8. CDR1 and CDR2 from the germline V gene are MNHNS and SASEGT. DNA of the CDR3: TGTGCCAGCAGGGTTGGGACAGGGAGTTATCAGCCCCAGCATTTT. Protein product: CASRVGTGSYQPQHF.

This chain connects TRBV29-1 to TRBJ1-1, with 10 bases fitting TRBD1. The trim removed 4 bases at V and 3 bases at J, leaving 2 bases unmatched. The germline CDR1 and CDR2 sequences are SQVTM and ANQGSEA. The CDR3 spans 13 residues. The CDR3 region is CSVGDRGYTEAFF. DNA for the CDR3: TGCAGCGTTGGGGACAGGGGCTACACTGAAGCTTTCTTT.

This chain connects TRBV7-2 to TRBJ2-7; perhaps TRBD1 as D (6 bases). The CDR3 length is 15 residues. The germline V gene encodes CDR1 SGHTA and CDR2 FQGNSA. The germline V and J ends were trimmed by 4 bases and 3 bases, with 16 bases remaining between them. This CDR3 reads CASSSPGHAIYEQYF. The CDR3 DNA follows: TGTGCCAGCAGCTCACCGGGACACGCTATCTACGAGCAGTACTTC.

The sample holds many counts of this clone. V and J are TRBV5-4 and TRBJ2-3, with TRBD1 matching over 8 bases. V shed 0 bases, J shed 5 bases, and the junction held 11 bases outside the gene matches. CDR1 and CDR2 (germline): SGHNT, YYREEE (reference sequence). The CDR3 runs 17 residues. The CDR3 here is CASSLGGQGLYRDTQYF. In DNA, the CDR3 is TGTGCCAGCAGCTTGGGAGGACAGGGATTGTATCGAGATACGCAGTATTTT.

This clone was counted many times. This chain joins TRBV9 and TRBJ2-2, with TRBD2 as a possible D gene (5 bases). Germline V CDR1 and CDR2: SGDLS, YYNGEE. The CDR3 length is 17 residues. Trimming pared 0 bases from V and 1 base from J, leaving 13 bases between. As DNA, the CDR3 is TGTGCCAGCAGCGTAGCTCGGGAATATGTGAACACCGGGGAGCTGTTTTTT. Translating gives CASSVAREYVNTGELFF.

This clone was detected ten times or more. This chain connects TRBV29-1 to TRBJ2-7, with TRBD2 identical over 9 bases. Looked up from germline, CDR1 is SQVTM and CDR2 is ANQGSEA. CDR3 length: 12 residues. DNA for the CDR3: TGCAGTTACCAGACTAGCGGCTACGAGCAGTACTTC. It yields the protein CSYQTSGYEQYF.